Given below is one TCR beta chain in context. In its sample, this clonotype was seen a few times. The specificity of this receptor is unknown. No base qualities exist here, and no much larger clone lies one base off it. TCR beta CDR3 regions were amplified from RNA transcripts. A first-round RT-PCR of the TCR CDR3 used the HTBI primer set with the Qiagen OneStep RT-PCR kit. Libraries were constructed in a second round of multiplex PCR, after which size selection and purification were carried out. The libraries were sequenced on an Illumina HiSeq2000 using paired-end 100 bp reads. The authors processed their data as follows. SOAPnuke was used to process the raw data, removing reads that contained adapters or uncalled bases, had a mean Phred below 15, or lacked an exact match to the constant primer or identifier. COPE v1.2.5 was used to merge high-quality paired reads, and clonotypes were defined as unique nucleotide sequences. MiTCR v1.1 was used to align the clonotypes against IMGT TRBV, TRBD and TRBJ reference segments. The analysis was restricted to V-J combinations with a frequency above 0.0001, which together covered 99.2% of the repertoires. A TCS score was defined as the ratio of F50 (clonal expansion) to E x V (chaos), with BLOSUM62-based TCRdist applied between CDR3 peptides within each V-J. Welch's t-statistics and random forest reduced around 550 V-J features to some 14, which were used in a naive Bayes classifier (R e1071). Starting from the raw public reads, TCRdb applied fastp trimming at Q25, assembled clones with MiXCR and retained in-frame beta chains. Entries are consolidated by CDR3 protein sequence, retaining the most common genes and DNA. TCRdb's processing, not the authors', yielded these V and J calls. The sample data list under 350,000 distinct CDR3 sequences, and 15% to 20% of these were observed just once. Under 55% of the sample lies in the top ten.

The record originates from a study of T cells in Graves' hyperthyroidism and ophthalmopathy (dated by TCRdb to the late 2010s). Looking at the study overall: Peripheral blood samples were taken at initial diagnosis, before any treatment was given. TCR V-J signatures able to tell the groups apart were searched for in a discovery cohort of 100 patients, of whom more than 40 had Graves' ophthalmopathy and roughly 58 had stable Graves' hyperthyroidism. Prospective prediction of ophthalmopathy was tested in an independent validation cohort of 18 to 20 hyperthyroidism patients and 15 to 17 patients who later progressed to ophthalmopathy. The 100 discovery patients were randomly split 7:3 into training and test sets. In several Graves' hyperthyroidism patients, the study also compared T-cell repertoires from thyroid tissue with T-cell repertoires from blood. Once sampling was done, hyperthyroidism patients were given methimazole at a starting dose of 30 mg daily, whereas ophthalmopathy patients were given high-dose intravenous methylprednisolone. TCR Vbeta CDR3 sequencing of 130 to 150 peripheral blood samples (roughly 43 ophthalmopathy, roughly 72 hyperthyroidism and some 17 progressor patients) is reported in the paper.

V is shortened by 5 bases, J by 2 bases, and the region joining them spans 13 bases. The CDR3 contains 15 residues, cysteine and phenylalanine counted. Kept here is only the CDR3 DNA, which spans 45 bases and is read in frame from base 1. As encoded in the germline V gene, CDR1 is MNHNS while CDR2 is SASEGT. Graves' hyperthyroidism was defined as stable when no progression to ophthalmopathy occurred over 18 months of follow-up. Hyperthyroidism patients were newly diagnosed, had a disease duration of under 2 months, and were aged 18 to 65 years. Patients with uncontrolled infections, other autoimmune diseases, pregnancy or lactation were excluded. Clinical symptoms, serum thyroxine and TRAb, thyroid ultrasound, and orbital computed tomography formed the basis for the diagnoses. Ficoll-Paque density gradient centrifugation was used to isolate PBMCs from 10 ml of fresh peripheral blood. Total RNA was extracted with Trizol reagent, and quality was checked on an Agilent 2100 Bioanalyzer.

The investigation overall reported the following: In validation, the model predicted progression to ophthalmopathy with approximately 71% sensitivity and 72% to 85% specificity, a median of about 6.7 months before onset. Sample size was not statistically predetermined, and investigators were not blinded to group allocation. A model built on a 13 V-J signature distinguished ophthalmopathy from stable hyperthyroidism, reaching 85% to 90% sensitivity and 81% to 83% specificity in cross-validation and 80%/75% in testing. Most expanded thyroid clonotypes (frequency above 0.001) were also detected in blood, suggesting blood repertoires may reflect thyroid immune responses.

The V and J segments used are TRBV6-1 and TRBJ1-5, with the identity of the D gene unclear. The clonotype originates from a woman in her forties or fifties with Graves' hyperthyroidism. Material for sequencing was blood. The bases read TGTGCCAGCAGTACCTCCAGTCAGGGCAATCAGCCCCAGCATTTT. Its translation is CASSTSSQGNQPQHF.